This TCR beta chain was identified during a study of cytomegalovirus exposure and HLA in healthy donors. About the research overall: From about 179 million T cells, an earlier analysis saw 100 million to 140 million unique TCR beta sequences.

60 Vbeta and 13 Jbeta primers were used in PCR. Profiling relied on immunoSEQ multiplex PCR, and the TCRdb table lists in-frame clones only, not all of them. This table holds 100,000 or so clones, 76% found once. The CDR3 has 15 amino acids. V dropped 1 base and J dropped 1 base, with 9 bases sitting between them. Looked up from germline, CDR1 is SGDLS and CDR2 is YYNGEE. The material sequenced was PBMCs. This sequence was found in a woman between 35 and 50 years old in good health and CMV-seropositive. The rearrangement uses TRBV9 and TRBJ1-5; D is undetermined. The CDR3 here is CASSVSSTSNQPQHF. CDR3 bases: TGTGCCAGCAGCGTATCGTCGACAAGCAATCAGCCCCAGCATTTT.